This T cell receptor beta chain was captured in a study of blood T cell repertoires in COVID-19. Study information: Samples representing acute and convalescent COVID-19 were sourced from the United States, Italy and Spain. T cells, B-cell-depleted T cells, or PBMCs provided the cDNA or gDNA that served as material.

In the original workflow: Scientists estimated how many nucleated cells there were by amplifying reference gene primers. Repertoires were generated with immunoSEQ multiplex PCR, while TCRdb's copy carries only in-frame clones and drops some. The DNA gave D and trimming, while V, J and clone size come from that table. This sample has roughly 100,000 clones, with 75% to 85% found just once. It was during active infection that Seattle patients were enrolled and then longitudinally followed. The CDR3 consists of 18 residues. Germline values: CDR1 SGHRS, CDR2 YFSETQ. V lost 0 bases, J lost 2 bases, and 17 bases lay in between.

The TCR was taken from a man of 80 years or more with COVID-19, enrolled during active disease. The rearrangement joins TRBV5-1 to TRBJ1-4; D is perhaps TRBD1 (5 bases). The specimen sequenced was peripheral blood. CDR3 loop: CASSLVMGLGSTNEKLFF. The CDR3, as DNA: TGCGCCAGCAGCTTGGTGATGGGACTAGGGAGCACTAATGAAAAACTGTTTTTT.